This TCR beta chain was identified during a study of cytomegalovirus exposure and HLA in healthy donors. The PCR had 60 Vbeta and 13 Jbeta primers. Only in-frame clones appear in the TCRdb table, and some are missing; sequencing was by immunoSEQ multiplex PCR. The table lists 150,000 to 200,000 clones, just under 80% of them singletons, with around a tenth in the top ten. Notes on this clone: Its antigen is currently unknown.

Whole-study findings and limits: Overall, about 160 TCR beta chains were annotated as cytomegalovirus-associated. A highly shared variant cluster was judged a likely technical artifact.

The source of this sequence is a man between 18 and 29 years old in good health and CMV-seropositive. The sequencing input was PBMCs.

The DNA of the CDR3 is TGTGCCAGCAGCCCCTACCGGGATAGGTACAATGAGCAGTTCTTC. Residues: CASSPYRDRYNEQFF. The genes are TRBV14 and TRBJ2-1; TRBD2 is a possible D gene (5 bases). This CDR3 is built from 15 residues. The V gene's germline CDR1 is SGHDN and CDR2 FVKESK. V was shortened by 4 bases and J by 4 bases, with 14 bases between the two germline ends.